The 21 T cell receptor beta chains below were found in one sample sequenced in a study of cytomegalovirus exposure and HLA in healthy donors. The study ran its PCR with 60 Vbeta and 13 Jbeta primers. Using immunoSEQ multiplex PCR, the repertoire was profiled, and TCRdb retains in-frame clones only, with some absent. Among 180,000 or so clones listed, roughly 82% were seen once. What was sequenced was PBMCs. These receptors were collected from a man aged 40-49 years in good health and CMV-seronegative.

Remarks on this clone: Other DNA sequences in this specimen translate into the identical CDR3. The chain uses TRBV7-2 and TRBJ2-1; 7 bases map to TRBD2. Per the germline V gene, CDR1 is SGHTA and CDR2 is FQGNSA. The CDR3 has 15 amino acids. With 1 base clipped from V and 3 bases from J, the junction kept 3 bases outside the gene matches. In DNA, the CDR3 is TGTGCCAGCAGCTTAGTGGGGACTAACTACAATGAGCAGTTCTTC. The encoded protein is CASSLVGTNYNEQFF. The complete variable domain, with remaining parts taken from reference TRBV7-2 and TRBJ2-1, reads GAGVSQSPSNKVTEKGKDVELRCDPISGHTALYWYRQSLGQGLEFLIYFQGNSAPDKSGLPSDRFSAERTGGSVSTLTIQRTQQEDSAVYLCASSLVGTNYNEQFFGPGTRLTVL.

The chain employs TRBV19 and TRBJ1-5; perhaps TRBD1 as D (5 bases). Trimming shortened V by 7 bases and J by 6 bases, and 19 bases separated the two germline ends. The CDR3 is 15 residues long. Per germline, CDR1 LNHDA and CDR2 SQIVND (reference sequence). The DNA for the CDR3 is TGTGCCAGTATTTTCAGCCCCGGGGGAGCTCAGCCCCAGCATTTT. Amino acids: CASIFSPGGAQPQHF.

This clone was seen only once. The J gene is TRBJ2-3, the V gene TRBV29-1; 13 nucleotides agree with TRBD2. Germline-derived CDR1 and CDR2 are SQVTM and ANQGSEA. CDR3 length: 15 residues. The trim removed 5 bases at V and 3 bases at J, leaving 5 bases unmatched. The CDR3 protein is CSVTSGREGTDTQYF. The CDR3 DNA reads as TGCAGCGTTACTAGCGGGAGGGAGGGAACAGATACGCAGTATTTT.

A note on this clone: The junction does not match germline at one end; this may be a read error. V gene TRBV7-7 combines with J gene TRBJ2-7, with a tentative D call TRBD1 (6 bases). Germline V gene sequence: CDR1 SSHAT, CDR2 FNYEAQ (reference sequence). The CDR3 is made up of 13 amino acids. CDR3 coding DNA: TGTGCTAGCAGTCCAACGACAGGCTACGAGCAGTACTTC. Translating it yields CASSPTTGYEQYF.

The chain links TRBV20-1 to TRBJ2-5; maybe TRBD2 (5 bases). Germline V gene lookup returns CDR1 DFQATT and CDR2 SNEGSKA (reference sequence). V was cut by 5 bases and J by 2 bases, with 6 bases left in between. This CDR3 contains 11 residues. In nucleotides, the CDR3 is TGCAGTGCTGGACTGCAAGAGACCCAGTACTTC. This codes for CSAGLQETQYF.

This clone has just one count. The chain couples TRBV6-6 to TRBJ1-5; D may be TRBD1 (5 bases). Trimming took off 5 bases at V and 0 bases at J, with 8 bases between the two ends. There are 14 residues in the CDR3. Germline CDR1 is MNHNY and CDR2 is SVGAGI (reference sequence). CDR3 loop: CASSRQYSNQPQHF. The CDR3 DNA sequence: TGTGCCAGCAGTCGACAGTATAGCAATCAGCCCCAGCATTTT.

V and J are TRBV7-9 and TRBJ1-2; D may be TRBD1 (6 bases). Trimming shortened V by 2 bases and J by 6 bases, and 25 bases separated the two germline ends. This CDR3 has 18 residues. CDR1 is SEHNR and CDR2 is FQNEAQ in the germline V gene (reference sequence). CDR3 in amino acids: CASSLTGGRGSGGDGYTF. The CDR3 nucleotides read TGTGCCAGCAGCTTAACGGGGGGGCGCGGTTCTGGTGGGGATGGCTACACCTTC.

Only one count was recorded for this clone. V is TRBV28 and J is TRBJ1-2, with 9 bases identical to TRBD1. V lost 5 bases to trimming and J lost 7 bases; unmatched junction nucleotides: 8. Germline lookup yields CDR1 MDHEN and CDR2 SYDVKM. There are 14 residues in the CDR3. For the CDR3, the DNA is TGTGCCAGCAGTACCGGGACAGGGAATTTTGGCTACACCTTC. Protein: CASSTGTGNFGYTF.

The CDR3, as DNA: TGTGCCAGCAGCACAGGGGGCGGGGAGCTGTTTTTT. Translation gives CASSTGGGELFF. The V gene is TRBV5-4, the J gene TRBJ2-2; 8 bases are a match to TRBD1. The CDR3 spans 12 residues. In germline, CDR1 is SGHNT, CDR2 YYREEE (reference sequence). V gave up 4 bases and J gave up 7 bases; unmatched junction bases: 0.

V and J are TRBV18 and TRBJ2-2; maybe TRBD1 (6 bases). V was pared by 3 bases and J by 4 bases, with 12 bases between. This CDR3 contains 15 residues. Germline CDR1 is KGHSH and CDR2 is LQKENI. The CDR3 loop is CASSPNREPTGELFF. For the CDR3, the DNA is TGTGCCAGCTCACCGAACAGGGAACCCACCGGGGAGCTGTTTTTT.

This clone was counted a few times. The chain joins TRBV28 to TRBJ2-1; D is uncertain. There are 13 residues in the CDR3. The V and J ends lost 6 bases and 5 bases respectively, with 11 bases between them. The V gene's germline CDR1 is MDHEN and CDR2 SYDVKM. The CDR3 region has the DNA TGTGCCAGCAGCTACGGCCGGGACAATGAGCAGTTCTTC. It translates to CASSYGRDNEQFF.

The chain is built from TRBV19 and TRBJ2-1; D uncertain. Trimming pared 10 bases from V and 7 bases from J, leaving 8 bases between. In germline, CDR1 is LNHDA, CDR2 SQIVND (reference sequence). This CDR3 contains 10 residues. The CDR3 region has the DNA TGTGCCACTTTAGCAAATGAGCAGTTCTTC. As protein: CATLANEQFF. The variable domain in full, completed from reference TRBV19 and TRBJ2-1, reads DGGITQSPKYLFRKEGQNVTLSCEQNLNHDAMYWYRQDPGQGLRLIYYSQIVNDFQKGDIAEGYSVSREKKESFPLTVTSAQKNPTAFYLCATLANEQFFGPGTRLTVL.

This chain uses TRBV11-1 with TRBJ2-5; TRBD2 matches 7 bases. This CDR3 contains 13 residues. With 1 base clipped from V and 5 bases from J, the junction kept 1 base outside the gene matches. Germline assignment: CDR1 SGHAT and CDR2 FQDESV (reference sequence). This chain's CDR3 is CASSLVGGETQYF. The DNA of the CDR3 is TGTGCCAGCAGCTTAGTGGGGGGGGAGACCCAGTACTTC.

This clone occurred a few times. This chain connects TRBV15 to TRBJ2-1, with TRBD2 matching 8 bases. V lost 1 base, J lost 8 bases, and 7 bases stayed unmatched. Germline-derived CDR1 and CDR2 are LNHNV and YYDKDF (reference sequence). The CDR3 totals 15 residues. The CDR3 DNA follows: TGTGCCACCAGCAGAGGTAATAGCGGGGTAGATGAGCAGTTCTTC. It yields the protein CATSRGNSGVDEQFF.

This clone came up a few times. This sequence joins TRBV5-4 and TRBJ1-1; no clear D gene. The CDR3 has 14 amino acids. Germline assignment: CDR1 SGHNT and CDR2 YYREEE (reference sequence). Trimming removed 0 bases from V and 1 base from J, with 7 bases in between. CDR3 protein: CASSLGLQNTEAFF. The CDR3 DNA reads TGTGCCAGCAGCTTGGGACTGCAGAACACTGAAGCTTTCTTT.

The V and J genes are TRBV9 and TRBJ2-1, with 7 bases lining up with TRBD2. Trimming removed 0 bases from V and 0 bases from J; junction bases left unmatched: 6. Germline values: CDR1 SGDLS, CDR2 YYNGEE. The CDR3 consists of 17 residues. The CDR3 region is CASSVGPAGSSYNEQFF. CDR3 DNA: TGTGCCAGCAGCGTAGGTCCAGCGGGGAGCTCCTACAATGAGCAGTTCTTC. The variable domain in full, completed from reference TRBV9 and TRBJ2-1, reads DSGVTQTPKHLITATGQRVTLRCSPRSGDLSVYWYQQSLDQGLQFLIQYYNGEERAKGNILERFSAQQFPDLHSELNLSSLELGDSALYFCASSVGPAGSSYNEQFFGPGTRLTVL.

The chain employs TRBV7-5 and TRBJ2-2; TRBD1 is the table's D call and was not checked against the DNA. TRBV7-5 is a pseudogene. The CDR3 totals 17 residues. The DNA of the CDR3 is TGTGCCAGAAGCTTAGTTCGACAGGGTTATAACACCGGGGAGCTGTTTTTT. Its translation is CARSLVRQGYNTGELFF.

This clone was counted between two and nine times. This rearrangement joins TRBV11-2 to TRBJ2-5; D might be TRBD1 (5 bases). This CDR3 has 15 amino acids. V was clipped by 0 bases and J by 2 bases, with 10 bases between them. Germline loops: CDR1 SGHAT, CDR2 FQNNGV. DNA of the CDR3: TGTGCCAGCAGCTTAGACAGGGTGATACAAGAGACCCAGTACTTC. Translated, it gives CASSLDRVIQETQYF.

J is TRBJ1-5 and V is TRBV28, with TRBD1 as a possible D gene (6 bases). Germline lookup yields CDR1 MDHEN and CDR2 SYDVKM. This CDR3 spans 23 amino acids. Trimming shortened V by 3 bases and J by 4 bases, and 37 bases separated the two germline ends. CDR3 nucleotide sequence: TGTGCCAGCAGTTTCGTTATCCCCGGTGCCCCGCCGGGACACCGGTCTTTAAATCAGCCCCAGCATTTT. Its protein product is CASSFVIPGAPPGHRSLNQPQHF. The full variable domain, rest sourced from reference TRBV28 and TRBJ1-5, is DVKVTQSSRYLVKRTGEKVFLECVQDMDHENMFWYRQDPGLGLRLIYFSYDVKMKEKGDIPEGYSVSREKKERFSLILESASTNQTSMYLCASSFVIPGAPPGHRSLNQPQHFGDGTRLSIL.

The genes are TRBV30 and TRBJ1-2; 8 nucleotides match TRBD1. Looked up from germline, CDR1 is GTSNPN and CDR2 is SVGIG (reference sequence). This CDR3 is 13 amino acids long. Trimming at V came to 0 bases and at J to 8 bases, leaving 5 bases not matched to a gene. CDR3 sequence: CAWSVRTGNGYTF. CDR3 bases: TGTGCCTGGAGTGTACGGACAGGGAACGGCTACACCTTC.

V is TRBV27 and J is TRBJ2-1, with 8 bases matching TRBD2. With 7 bases clipped from V and 15 bases from J, the junction kept 17 bases outside the gene matches. This CDR3 has 14 amino acids. From germline, CDR1 is MNHEY and CDR2 SMNVEV (reference sequence). The chain's CDR3 is CASMAGGTGSVWFF. The CDR3 DNA reads as TGTGCCAGCATGGCGGGAGGCACGGGGTCGGTGTGGTTCTTC.